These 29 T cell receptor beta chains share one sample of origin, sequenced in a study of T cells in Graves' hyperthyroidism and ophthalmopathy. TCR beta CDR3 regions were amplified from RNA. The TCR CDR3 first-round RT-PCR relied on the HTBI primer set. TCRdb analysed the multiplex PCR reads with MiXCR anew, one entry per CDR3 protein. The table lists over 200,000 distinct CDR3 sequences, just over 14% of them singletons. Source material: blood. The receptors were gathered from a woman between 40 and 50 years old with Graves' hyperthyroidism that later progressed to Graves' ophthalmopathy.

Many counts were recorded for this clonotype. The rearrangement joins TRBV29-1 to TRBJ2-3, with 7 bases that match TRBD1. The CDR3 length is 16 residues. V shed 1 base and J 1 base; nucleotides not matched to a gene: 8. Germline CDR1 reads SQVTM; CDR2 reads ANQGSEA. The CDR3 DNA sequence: TGCAGCGTTGAAGGGTTCGGGCAGGGGGGCACAGATACGCAGTATTTT. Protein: CSVEGFGQGGTDTQYF.

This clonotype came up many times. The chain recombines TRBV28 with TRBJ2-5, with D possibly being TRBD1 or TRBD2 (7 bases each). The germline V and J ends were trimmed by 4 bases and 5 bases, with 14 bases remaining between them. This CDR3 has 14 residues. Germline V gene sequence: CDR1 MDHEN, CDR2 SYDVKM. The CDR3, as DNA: TGTGCCAGCAGTTCAACTCAGGGGGGGGAGACCCAGTACTTC. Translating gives CASSSTQGGETQYF.

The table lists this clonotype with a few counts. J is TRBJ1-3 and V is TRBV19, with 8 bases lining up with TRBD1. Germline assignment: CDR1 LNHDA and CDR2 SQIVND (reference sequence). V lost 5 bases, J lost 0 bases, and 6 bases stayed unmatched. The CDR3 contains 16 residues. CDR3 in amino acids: CASSRQGPHSGNTIYF. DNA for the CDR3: TGTGCCAGTAGTCGACAGGGGCCCCACTCTGGAAACACCATATATTTT.

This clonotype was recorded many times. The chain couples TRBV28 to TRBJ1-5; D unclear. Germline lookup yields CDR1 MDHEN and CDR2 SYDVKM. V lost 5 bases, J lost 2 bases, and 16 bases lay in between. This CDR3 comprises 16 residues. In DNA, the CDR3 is TGTGCCAGCAGTCCGTTTGCTTCAGGACGCAATCAGCCCCAGCATTTT. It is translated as CASSPFASGRNQPQHF. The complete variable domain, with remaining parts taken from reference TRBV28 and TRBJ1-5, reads DVKVTQSSRYLVKRTGEKVFLECVQDMDHENMFWYRQDPGLGLRLIYFSYDVKMKEKGDIPEGYSVSREKKERFSLILESASTNQTSMYLCASSPFASGRNQPQHFGDGTRLSIL.

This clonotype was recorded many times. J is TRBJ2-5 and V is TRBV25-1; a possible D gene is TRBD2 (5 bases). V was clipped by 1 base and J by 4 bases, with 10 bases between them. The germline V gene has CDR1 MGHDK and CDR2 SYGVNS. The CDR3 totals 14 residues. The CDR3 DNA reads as TGTGCCAGCAGTGAATCGCCAGGAGGAGAGACCCAGTACTTC. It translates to CASSESPGGETQYF.

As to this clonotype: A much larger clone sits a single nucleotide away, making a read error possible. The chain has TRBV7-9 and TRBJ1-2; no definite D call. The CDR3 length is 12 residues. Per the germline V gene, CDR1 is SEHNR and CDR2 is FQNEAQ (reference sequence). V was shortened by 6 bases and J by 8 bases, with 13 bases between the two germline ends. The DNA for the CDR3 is TGTGCCAGCAGGTTAATAGGGCAGGGCTACACCTTC. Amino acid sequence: CASRLIGQGYTF.

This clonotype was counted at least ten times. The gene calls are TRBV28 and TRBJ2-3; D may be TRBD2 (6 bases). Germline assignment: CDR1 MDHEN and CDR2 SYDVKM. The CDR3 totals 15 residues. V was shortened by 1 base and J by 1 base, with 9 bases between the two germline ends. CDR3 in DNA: TGTGCCAGCAGTTTATTGGGGGAGGGCACAGATACGCAGTATTTT. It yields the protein CASSLLGEGTDTQYF.

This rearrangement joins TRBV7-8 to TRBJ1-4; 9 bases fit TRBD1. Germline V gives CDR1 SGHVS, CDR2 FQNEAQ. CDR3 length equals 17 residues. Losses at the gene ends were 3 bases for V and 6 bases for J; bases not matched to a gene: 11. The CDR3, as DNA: TGTGCCAGCAGCTTCCAGAGAAACAGGGGGCAGGATGAAAAACTGTTTTTT. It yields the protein CASSFQRNRGQDEKLFF.

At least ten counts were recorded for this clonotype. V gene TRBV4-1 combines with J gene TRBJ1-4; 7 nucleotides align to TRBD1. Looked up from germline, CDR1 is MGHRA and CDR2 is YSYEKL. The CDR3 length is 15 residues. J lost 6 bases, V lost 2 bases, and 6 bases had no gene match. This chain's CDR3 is CASSQLGGFYEKLFF. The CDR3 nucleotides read TGCGCCAGCAGCCAATTAGGGGGCTTCTATGAAAAACTGTTTTTT.

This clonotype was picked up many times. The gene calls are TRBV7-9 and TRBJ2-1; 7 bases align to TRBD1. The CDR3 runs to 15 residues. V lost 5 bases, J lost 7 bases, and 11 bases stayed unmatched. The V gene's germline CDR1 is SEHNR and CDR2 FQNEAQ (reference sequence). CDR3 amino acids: CASSQRGTVENEQFF. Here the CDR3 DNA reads TGTGCCAGCAGCCAAAGGGGGACAGTTGAGAATGAGCAGTTCTTC.

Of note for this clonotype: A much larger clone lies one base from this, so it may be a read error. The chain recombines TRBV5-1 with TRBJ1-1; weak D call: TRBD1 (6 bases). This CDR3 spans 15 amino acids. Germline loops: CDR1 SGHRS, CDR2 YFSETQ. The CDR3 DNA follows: TGCGCCAGCAGCCCCCGGGGGGGCAGGAACAATGAAGCTTTCTTT. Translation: CASSPRGGRNNEAFF. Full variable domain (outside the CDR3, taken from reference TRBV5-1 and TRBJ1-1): KAGVTQTPRYLIKTRGQQVTLSCSPISGHRSVSWYQQTPGQGLQFLFEYFSETQRNKGNFPGRFSGRQFSNSRSEMNVSTLELGDSALYLCASSPRGGRNNEAFFGQGTRLTVV.

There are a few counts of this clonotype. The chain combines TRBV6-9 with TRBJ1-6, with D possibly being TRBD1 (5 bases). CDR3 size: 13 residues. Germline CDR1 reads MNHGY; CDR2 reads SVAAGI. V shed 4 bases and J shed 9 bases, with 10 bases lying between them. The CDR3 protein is CASSFAGSSPLHF. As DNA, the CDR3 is TGTGCCAGCAGTTTCGCAGGGAGTTCACCCCTCCACTTT.

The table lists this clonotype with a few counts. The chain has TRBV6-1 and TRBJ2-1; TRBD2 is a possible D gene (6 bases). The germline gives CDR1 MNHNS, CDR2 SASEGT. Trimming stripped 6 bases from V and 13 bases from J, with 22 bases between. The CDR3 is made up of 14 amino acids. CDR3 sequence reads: CASRHRGDLGSQFF. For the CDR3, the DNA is TGTGCCAGCAGACACCGCGGGGATTTAGGTAGTCAGTTCTTC.

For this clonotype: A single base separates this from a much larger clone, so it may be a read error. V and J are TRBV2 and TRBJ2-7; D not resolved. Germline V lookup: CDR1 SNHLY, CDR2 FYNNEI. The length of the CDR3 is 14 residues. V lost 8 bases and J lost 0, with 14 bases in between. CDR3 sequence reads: CASSRTISSYEQYF. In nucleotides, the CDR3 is TGTGCCAGCTCTCGGACGATAAGCTCCTACGAGCAGTACTTC.

The CDR3 protein is CASSEKWVWRGDTGELFF. CDR3 coding DNA: TGTGCCAGCAGTGAAAAGTGGGTTTGGCGGGGGGACACCGGGGAGCTGTTTTTT. This chain connects TRBV6-1 to TRBJ2-2; 8 bases are a match to TRBD2. CDR1 and CDR2 (germline): MNHNS, SASEGT. V dropped 2 bases and J dropped 3; count of bases not matched to a gene: 11. This CDR3 comprises 18 residues.

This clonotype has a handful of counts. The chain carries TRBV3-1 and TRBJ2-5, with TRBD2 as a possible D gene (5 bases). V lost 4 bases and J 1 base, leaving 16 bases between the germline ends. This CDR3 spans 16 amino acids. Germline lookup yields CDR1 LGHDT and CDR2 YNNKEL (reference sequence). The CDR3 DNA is TGTGCCAGCAGCCGGCAAGGCACTAGAATCCAAGAGACCCAGTACTTC. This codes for CASSRQGTRIQETQYF.

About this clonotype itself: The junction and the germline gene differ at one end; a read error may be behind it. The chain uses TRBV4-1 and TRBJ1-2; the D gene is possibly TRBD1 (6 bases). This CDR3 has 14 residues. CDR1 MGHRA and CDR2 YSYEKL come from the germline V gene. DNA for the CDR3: TGCACCAGCAGCCAAGAGATCCAGGGGCGTGGCTACACCTTC. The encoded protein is CTSSQEIQGRGYTF.

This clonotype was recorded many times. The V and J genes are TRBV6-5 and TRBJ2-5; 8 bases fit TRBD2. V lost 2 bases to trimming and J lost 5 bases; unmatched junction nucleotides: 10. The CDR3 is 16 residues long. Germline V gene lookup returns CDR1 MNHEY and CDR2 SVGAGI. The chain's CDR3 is CASSYGGSGKGETQYF. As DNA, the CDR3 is TGTGCCAGCAGTTACGGAGGTAGCGGGAAGGGGGAGACCCAGTACTTC.

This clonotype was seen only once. The DNA for the CDR3 is TGCAGTGCTAGAGAGGGTTGGGAGGGATCCTACAATGAGCAGTTCTTC. Protein sequence: CSAREGWEGSYNEQFF. V usage is TRBV20-1 and J usage is TRBJ2-1, with 7 bases identical to TRBD2. The V segment lost 0 bases and the J segment 1 base; nucleotides outside the gene matches: 6. The CDR3 consists of 16 residues. CDR1 DFQATT and CDR2 SNEGSKA come from the germline V gene (reference sequence).

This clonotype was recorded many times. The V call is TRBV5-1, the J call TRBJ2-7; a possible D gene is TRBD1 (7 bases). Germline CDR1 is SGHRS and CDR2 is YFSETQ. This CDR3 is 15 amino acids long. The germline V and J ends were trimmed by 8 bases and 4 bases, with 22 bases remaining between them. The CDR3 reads CASTRGGTENYEQYF. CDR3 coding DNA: TGCGCCAGTACCCGGGGCGGGACAGAGAATTACGAGCAGTACTTC.

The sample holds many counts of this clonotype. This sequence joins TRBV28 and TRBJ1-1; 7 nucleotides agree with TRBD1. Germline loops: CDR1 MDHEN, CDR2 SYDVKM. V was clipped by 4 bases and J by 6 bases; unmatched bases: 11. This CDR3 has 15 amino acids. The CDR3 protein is CASSSQGKGAAEAFF. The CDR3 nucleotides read TGTGCCAGCAGTTCCCAGGGGAAGGGGGCCGCTGAAGCTTTCTTT.

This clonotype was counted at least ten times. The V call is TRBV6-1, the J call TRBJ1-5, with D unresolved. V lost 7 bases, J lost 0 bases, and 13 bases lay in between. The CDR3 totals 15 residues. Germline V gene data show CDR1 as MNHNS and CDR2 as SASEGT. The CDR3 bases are TGTGCCAGCACGGAAACAACCTTTAGCAATCAGCCCCAGCATTTT. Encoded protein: CASTETTFSNQPQHF.

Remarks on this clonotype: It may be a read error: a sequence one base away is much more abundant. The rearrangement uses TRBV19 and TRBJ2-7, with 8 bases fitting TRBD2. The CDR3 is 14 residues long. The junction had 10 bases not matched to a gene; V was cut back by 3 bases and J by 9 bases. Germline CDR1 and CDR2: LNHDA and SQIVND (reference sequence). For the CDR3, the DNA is TGTGCCAGTAGTATCTCACTAGCGGAGGGCACGCAGTACTTC. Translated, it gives CASSISLAEGTQYF.

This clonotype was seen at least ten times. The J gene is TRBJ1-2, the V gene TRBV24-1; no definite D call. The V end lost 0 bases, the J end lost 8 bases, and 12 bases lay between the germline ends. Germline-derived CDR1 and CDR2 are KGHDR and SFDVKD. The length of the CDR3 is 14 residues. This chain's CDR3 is CATSDLETQAGYTF. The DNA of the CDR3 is TGTGCCACCAGTGATTTGGAAACTCAGGCAGGCTACACCTTC.

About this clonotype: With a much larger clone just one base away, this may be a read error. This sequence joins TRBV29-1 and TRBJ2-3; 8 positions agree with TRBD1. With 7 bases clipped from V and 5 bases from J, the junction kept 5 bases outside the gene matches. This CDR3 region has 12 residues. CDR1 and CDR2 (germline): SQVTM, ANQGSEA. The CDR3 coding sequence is TGCAGCGCCGACAGGGGACTAGATACGCAGTATTTT. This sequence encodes CSADRGLDTQYF.

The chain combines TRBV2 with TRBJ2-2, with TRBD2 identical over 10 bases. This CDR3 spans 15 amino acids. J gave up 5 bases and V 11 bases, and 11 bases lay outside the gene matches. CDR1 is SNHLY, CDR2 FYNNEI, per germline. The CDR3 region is CAVRPSGRETGELFF. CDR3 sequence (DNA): TGTGCCGTCCGCCCGAGCGGGAGGGAAACCGGGGAGCTGTTTTTT.

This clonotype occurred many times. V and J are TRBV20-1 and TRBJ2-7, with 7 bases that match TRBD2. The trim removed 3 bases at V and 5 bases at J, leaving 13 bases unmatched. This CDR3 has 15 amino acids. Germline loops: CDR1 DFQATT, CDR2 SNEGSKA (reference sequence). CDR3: CSASSLSASGDEQYF. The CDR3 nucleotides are TGCAGTGCTAGTAGTTTGTCGGCTAGCGGAGACGAGCAGTACTTC.

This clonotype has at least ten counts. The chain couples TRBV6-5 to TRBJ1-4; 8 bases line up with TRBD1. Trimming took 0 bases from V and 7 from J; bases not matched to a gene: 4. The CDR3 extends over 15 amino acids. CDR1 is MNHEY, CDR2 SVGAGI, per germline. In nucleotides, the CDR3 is TGTGCCAGCAGTTACTCTAGGACAGGGAGTGAAAAACTGTTTTTT. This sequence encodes CASSYSRTGSEKLFF.

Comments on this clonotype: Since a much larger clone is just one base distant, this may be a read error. This CDR3 reads CACSPRGSGSTDTQYF. In DNA form, the CDR3 reads TGTGCCTGCTCACCCCGGGGTAGCGGGAGCACAGATACGCAGTATTTT. The chain joins TRBV18 to TRBJ2-3; 7 bases fit TRBD2. In germline, CDR1 is KGHSH, CDR2 LQKENI. The CDR3 has 16 amino acids.